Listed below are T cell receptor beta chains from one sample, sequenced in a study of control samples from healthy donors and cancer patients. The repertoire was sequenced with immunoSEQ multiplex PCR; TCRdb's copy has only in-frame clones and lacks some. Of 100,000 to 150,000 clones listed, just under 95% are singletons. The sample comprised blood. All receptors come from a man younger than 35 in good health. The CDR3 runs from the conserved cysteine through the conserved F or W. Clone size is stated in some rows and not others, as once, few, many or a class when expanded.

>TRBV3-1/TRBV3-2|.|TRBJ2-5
CASSQSGVETQYF
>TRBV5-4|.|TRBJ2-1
CASSFRRVRSYNEQFF
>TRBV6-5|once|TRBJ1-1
CASSYSRGNTEAFF
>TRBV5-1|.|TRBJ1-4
CASSFRGQLNEKLFF
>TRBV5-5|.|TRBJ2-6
CASSLGRGSSGANVLTF
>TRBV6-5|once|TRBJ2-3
CASSYSISDTQYF
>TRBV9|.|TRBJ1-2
CASSATGQGHYGYTF
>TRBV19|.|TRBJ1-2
CASSIGAGAGGYTF
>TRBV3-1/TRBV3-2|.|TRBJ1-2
CASSLVSRVGGYTF
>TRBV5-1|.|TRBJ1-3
CASSLEGAVGSGNTIYF
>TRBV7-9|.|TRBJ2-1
CASSSTGWYNEQFF
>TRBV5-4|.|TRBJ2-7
CASSSGLATEQYF
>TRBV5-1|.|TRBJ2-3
CASSSLERGIERYF
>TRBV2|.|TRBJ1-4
CASSEGFEKLFF